The clone carrying this T cell receptor (beta chain) was counted at least ten times. There are 14 residues in the CDR3. The germline V and J ends were trimmed by 4 bases and 1 base, with 8 bases remaining between them. Germline-derived CDR1 and CDR2 are SGHRS and YFSETQ. Construction of TCR beta libraries was performed using quantitative 5'-RACE with molecular barcodes. Via MiXCR, TCRdb re-called the 5' RACE reads, giving one row per CDR3 protein. The sample lists approximately 150,000 distinct CDR3 sequences; under 35% were seen once. The data were obtained in a study of CD8 T cells in ankylosing spondylitis.

The material sequenced was synovial fluid, either unsorted or a sorted T cell fraction (not recorded which). The source of this sequence is a male donor with ankylosing spondylitis. The chain employs TRBV5-1 and TRBJ2-2; D uncertain. CDR3 sequence (DNA): TGCGCCAGCAGCCTCCATGGGAACACCGGGGAGCTGTTTTTT. Translation: CASSLHGNTGELFF.